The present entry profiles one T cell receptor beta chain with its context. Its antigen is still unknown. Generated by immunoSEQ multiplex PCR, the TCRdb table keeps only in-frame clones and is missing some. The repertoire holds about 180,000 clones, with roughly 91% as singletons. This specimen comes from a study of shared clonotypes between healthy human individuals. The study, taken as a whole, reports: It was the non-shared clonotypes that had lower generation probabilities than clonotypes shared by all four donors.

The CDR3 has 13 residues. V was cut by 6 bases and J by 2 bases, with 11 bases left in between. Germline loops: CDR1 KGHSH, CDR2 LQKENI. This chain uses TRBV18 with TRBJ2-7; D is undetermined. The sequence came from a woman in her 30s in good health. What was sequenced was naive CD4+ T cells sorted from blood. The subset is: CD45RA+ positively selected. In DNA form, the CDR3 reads TGTGCCAGCTCGCCTGCCGCAGCCTACGAGCAGTACTTC. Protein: CASSPAAAYEQYF.